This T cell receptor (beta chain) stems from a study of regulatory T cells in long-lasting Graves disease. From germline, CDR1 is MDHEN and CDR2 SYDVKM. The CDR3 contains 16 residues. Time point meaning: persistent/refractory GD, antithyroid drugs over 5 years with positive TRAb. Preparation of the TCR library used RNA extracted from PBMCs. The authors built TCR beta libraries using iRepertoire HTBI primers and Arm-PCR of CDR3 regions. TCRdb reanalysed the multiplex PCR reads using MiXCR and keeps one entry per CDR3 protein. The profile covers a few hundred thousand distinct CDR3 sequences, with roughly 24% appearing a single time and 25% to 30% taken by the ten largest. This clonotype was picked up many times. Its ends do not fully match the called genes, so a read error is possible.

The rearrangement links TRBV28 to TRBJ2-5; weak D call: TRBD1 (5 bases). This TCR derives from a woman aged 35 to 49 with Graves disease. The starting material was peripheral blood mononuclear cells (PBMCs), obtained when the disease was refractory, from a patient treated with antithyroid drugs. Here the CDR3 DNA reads TGTACCAGCAGTCCTCCCGCACAGGTCAACCAAGAGACCCAGTACTTC. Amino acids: CTSSPPAQVNQETQYF.